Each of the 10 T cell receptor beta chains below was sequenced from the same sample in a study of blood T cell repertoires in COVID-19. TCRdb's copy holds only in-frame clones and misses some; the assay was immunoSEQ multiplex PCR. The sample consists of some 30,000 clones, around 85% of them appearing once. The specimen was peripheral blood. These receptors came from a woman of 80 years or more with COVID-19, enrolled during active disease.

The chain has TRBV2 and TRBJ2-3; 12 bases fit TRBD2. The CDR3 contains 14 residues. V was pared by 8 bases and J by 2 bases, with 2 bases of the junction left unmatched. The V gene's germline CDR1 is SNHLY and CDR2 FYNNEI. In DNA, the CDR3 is TGTGCCAGCCTAGCGGGGGGGAACACAGATACGCAGTATTTT. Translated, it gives CASLAGGNTDTQYF.

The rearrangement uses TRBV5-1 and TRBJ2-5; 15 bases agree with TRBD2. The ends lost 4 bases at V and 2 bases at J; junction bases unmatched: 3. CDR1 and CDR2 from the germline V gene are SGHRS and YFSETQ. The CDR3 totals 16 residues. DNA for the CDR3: TGCGCCAGCAGCGGAGGACTAGCGGGGGGGCAAGAGACCCAGTACTTC. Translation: CASSGGLAGGQETQYF.

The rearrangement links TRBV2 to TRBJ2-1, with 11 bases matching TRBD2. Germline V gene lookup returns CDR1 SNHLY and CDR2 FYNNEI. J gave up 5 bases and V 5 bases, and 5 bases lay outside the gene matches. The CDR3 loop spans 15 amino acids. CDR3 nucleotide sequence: TGTGCCAGCAGTTCGGGACTAGCGGCCAACAATGAGCAGTTCTTC. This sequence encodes CASSSGLAANNEQFF.

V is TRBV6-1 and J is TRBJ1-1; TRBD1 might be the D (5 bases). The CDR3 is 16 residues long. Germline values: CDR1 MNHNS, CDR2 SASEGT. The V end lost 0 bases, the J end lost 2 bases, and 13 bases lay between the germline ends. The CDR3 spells CASSEAGRGVNTEAFF. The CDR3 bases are TGTGCCAGCAGTGAAGCCGGGCGGGGCGTTAACACTGAAGCTTTCTTT.

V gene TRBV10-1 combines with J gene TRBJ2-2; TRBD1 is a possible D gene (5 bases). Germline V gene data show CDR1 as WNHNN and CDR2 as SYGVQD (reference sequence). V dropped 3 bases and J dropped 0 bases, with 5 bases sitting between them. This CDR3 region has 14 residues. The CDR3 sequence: CASSDRANTGELFF. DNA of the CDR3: TGCGCCAGCAGTGACAGGGCGAACACCGGGGAGCTGTTTTTT.

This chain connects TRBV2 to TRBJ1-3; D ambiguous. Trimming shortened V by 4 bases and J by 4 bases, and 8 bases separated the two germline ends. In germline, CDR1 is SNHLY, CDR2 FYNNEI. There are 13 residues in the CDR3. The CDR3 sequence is CASSGPAGNTIYF. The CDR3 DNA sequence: TGTGCCAGCAGTGGGCCCGCCGGAAACACCATATATTTT. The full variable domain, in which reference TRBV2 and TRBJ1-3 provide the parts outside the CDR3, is EPEVTQTPSHQVTQMGQEVILRCVPISNHLYFYWYRQILGQKVEFLVSFYNNEISEKSEIFDDQFSVERPDGSNFTLKIRSTKLEDSAMYFCASSGPAGNTIYFGEGSWLTVV.

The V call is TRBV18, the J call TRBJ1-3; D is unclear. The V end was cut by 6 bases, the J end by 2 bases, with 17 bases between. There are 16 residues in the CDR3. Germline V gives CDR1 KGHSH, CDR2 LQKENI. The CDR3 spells CASSPTSASAGNTIYF. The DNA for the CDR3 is TGTGCCAGCTCGCCCACCTCCGCGTCGGCTGGAAACACCATATATTTT.

DNA of the CDR3: TGTGCCAGCAGCTTTACTAGCGGGGGGGCCTCCACCGGGGAGCTGTTTTTT. Residues: CASSFTSGGASTGELFF. The chain joins TRBV5-6 to TRBJ2-2; TRBD2 matches 13 bases. The germline V gene encodes CDR1 SGHDT and CDR2 YYEEEE. V dropped 2 bases and J dropped 4; count of bases not matched to a gene: 5. The CDR3 is 17 amino acids.

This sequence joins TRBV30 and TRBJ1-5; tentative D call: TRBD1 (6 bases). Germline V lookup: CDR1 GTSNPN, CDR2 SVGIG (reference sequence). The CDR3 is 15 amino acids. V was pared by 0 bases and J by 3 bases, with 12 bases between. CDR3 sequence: CAWSVAGAHNQPQHF. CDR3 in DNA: TGTGCCTGGAGTGTTGCAGGGGCGCACAATCAGCCCCAGCATTTT.

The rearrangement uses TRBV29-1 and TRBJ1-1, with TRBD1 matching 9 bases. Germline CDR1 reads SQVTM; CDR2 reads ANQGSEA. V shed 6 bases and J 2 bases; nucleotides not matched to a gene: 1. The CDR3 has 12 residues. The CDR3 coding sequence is TGCAGCGTGGGACAGGGCAACACTGAAGCTTTCTTT. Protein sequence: CSVGQGNTEAFF.